Following are 18 T cell receptor beta chains from one sample sequenced in a study of T cell changes during pregnancy in multiple sclerosis. Produced via immunoSEQ multiplex PCR; TCRdb's table is partial and in-frame only. The table records about 55,000 clones, 70% to 90% of them present only once. The sample here was CD4+ T cells from peripheral blood mononuclear cells, taken in the first trimester of pregnancy. The receptors shown here come from a female donor with multiple sclerosis, enrolled in a pregnancy study.

This rearrangement joins TRBV5-1 to TRBJ2-7, with 7 bases fitting TRBD1. With V trimmed by 0 bases and J by 1 base, 10 bases remained unmatched. The CDR3 sequence is 17 residues long. Germline values: CDR1 SGHRS, CDR2 YFSETQ. CDR3 sequence reads: CASSLAGLDRRSYEQYF. The CDR3 region has the DNA TGCGCCAGCAGCTTGGCGGGCTTGGACAGGCGATCCTACGAGCAGTACTTC.

The chain joins TRBV28 to TRBJ2-6; 9 bases map to TRBD1. Germline CDR1 and CDR2: MDHEN and SYDVKM. There are 15 residues in the CDR3. V lost 5 bases, J lost 3 bases, and 2 bases stayed unmatched. The CDR3 reads CASSTDRGGANVLTF. The CDR3 nucleotides read TGTGCCAGCAGTACGGACAGGGGTGGGGCCAACGTCCTGACTTTC.

The chain uses TRBV19 and TRBJ1-4, with D perhaps TRBD1 (5 bases). The ends were cut back, 5 bases at V and 4 bases at J, with 14 bases in the middle. This CDR3 comprises 15 residues. Germline V gene lookup returns CDR1 LNHDA and CDR2 SQIVND (reference sequence). The chain's CDR3 is CASSRRGTDNEKLFF. Here the CDR3 DNA reads TGTGCCAGTAGTCGCCGGGGGACCGATAATGAAAAACTGTTTTTT.

Only a few counts were recorded for this clone. The V call is TRBV20-1, the J call TRBJ1-1; perhaps TRBD1 as D (5 bases). The germline V gene has CDR1 DFQATT and CDR2 SNEGSKA (reference sequence). CDR3 length: 11 amino acids. Trimming left V 0 bases short and J 8 bases short, with 7 bases between. CDR3 amino acids: CSARERQEAFF. Written as DNA, the CDR3 is TGCAGTGCTAGAGAGAGACAGGAAGCTTTCTTT.

This chain joins TRBV5-6 and TRBJ2-5; D is unresolved. The V end lost 4 bases, the J end lost 5 bases, and 9 bases lay between the germline ends. In germline, CDR1 is SGHDT, CDR2 YYEEEE. The CDR3 contains 12 residues. The CDR3 region is CASSRTAETQYF. The CDR3 region has the DNA TGTGCCAGCAGCCGAACCGCGGAGACCCAGTACTTC.

The chain uses TRBV27 and TRBJ1-2; a possible D gene is TRBD1 (6 bases). The germline V and J ends were trimmed by 0 bases and 8 bases, with 16 bases remaining between them. This CDR3 region has 15 residues. The germline V gene encodes CDR1 MNHEY and CDR2 SMNVEV (reference sequence). CDR3 nucleotides: TGTGCCAGCAGTTTATCGCGACAGGACTTCAGGGGCTACACCTTC. Protein sequence: CASSLSRQDFRGYTF.

The chain employs TRBV28 and TRBJ2-7; perhaps TRBD2 as D (5 bases). The CDR3 covers 17 residues. Germline-derived CDR1 and CDR2 are MDHEN and SYDVKM. Trimming removed 5 bases from V and 1 base from J, with 21 bases in between. CDR3 nucleotide sequence: TGTGCCAGCAGTCCGACGGCGGGCCGGACTTCTTCCTACGAGCAGTACTTC. As protein: CASSPTAGRTSSYEQYF.

The chain carries TRBV7-9 and TRBJ1-3; D gene unclear. V was clipped by 5 bases and J by 0 bases, with 11 bases between them. Germline CDR1 reads SEHNR; CDR2 reads FQNEAQ (reference sequence). CDR3 length: 15 amino acids. As DNA, the CDR3 is TGTGCCAGCAGCCCACTGAGTAGCTCTGGAAACACCATATATTTT. Its translation is CASSPLSSSGNTIYF.

This rearrangement joins TRBV6-1 to TRBJ1-5; tentatively, D is TRBD1 (5 bases). CDR1 and CDR2 from the germline V gene are MNHNS and SASEGT. The CDR3 has 15 amino acids. V was cut by 1 base and J by 3 bases, with 10 bases left in between. The CDR3 protein is CASSEVGGYNQPQHF. The DNA of the CDR3 is TGTGCCAGCAGTGAAGTCGGGGGATACAATCAGCCCCAGCATTTT.

This clone has just a few counts. The gene calls are TRBV25-1 and TRBJ1-6; no definite D call. This CDR3 is 13 amino acids long. CDR1 is MGHDK and CDR2 is SYGVNS in the germline V gene. Trimming took 6 bases from V and 8 from J, leaving 11 bases between them. DNA of the CDR3: TGTGCCAGCAGGCGGTCTACCGATTCACCCCTCCACTTT. Translating gives CASRRSTDSPLHF.

The chain links TRBV9 to TRBJ2-3; 8 nucleotides align to TRBD2. CDR1 and CDR2 (germline): SGDLS, YYNGEE. The CDR3 runs to 15 residues. With 3 bases clipped from V and 0 bases from J, the junction kept 3 bases outside the gene matches. The CDR3: CASSAAGASTDTQYF. CDR3 nucleotides: TGTGCCAGCAGCGCAGCGGGAGCCAGCACAGATACGCAGTATTTT.

This chain connects TRBV30 to TRBJ1-1; D gene unclear. Germline-derived CDR1 and CDR2 are GTSNPN and SVGIG (reference sequence). V was clipped by 7 bases and J by 1 base, with 7 bases between them. The CDR3 contains 11 residues. In DNA, the CDR3 is TGTGCCTCGATCAGGAACACTGAAGCTTTCTTT. It translates to CASIRNTEAFF.

The J gene is TRBJ2-5, the V gene TRBV29-1; perhaps TRBD2 as D (6 bases). V dropped 6 bases and J dropped 1 base, with 12 bases sitting between them. Germline CDR1 reads SQVTM; CDR2 reads ANQGSEA. The CDR3 extends over 13 amino acids. For the CDR3, the DNA is TGCAGCGTCGAGCTGGGAGGCCAAGAGACCCAGTACTTC. Amino acids: CSVELGGQETQYF.

The rearrangement uses TRBV19 and TRBJ2-7; no definite D call. This CDR3 contains 11 residues. Deletions cut 4 bases from V and 3 bases from J, with 4 bases between. Germline assignment: CDR1 LNHDA and CDR2 SQIVND (reference sequence). CDR3 DNA: TGTGCCAGTAGTAATTACTACGAGCAGTACTTC. The encoded protein is CASSNYYEQYF.

The gene calls are TRBV27 and TRBJ2-2; 7 bases are shared with TRBD1. The germline V gene encodes CDR1 MNHEY and CDR2 SMNVEV (reference sequence). CDR3 length equals 17 residues. The V and J ends lost 6 bases and 0 bases, in that order; junction bases with no gene match: 10. The CDR3 DNA is TGTGCCAGCAGCTATAGTCCGGGACAGCCGAACACCGGGGAGCTGTTTTTT. This sequence encodes CASSYSPGQPNTGELFF.

V usage is TRBV19 and J usage is TRBJ2-5; TRBD2 matches 10 bases. In germline, CDR1 is LNHDA, CDR2 SQIVND (reference sequence). The CDR3 runs 14 residues. J was trimmed by 4 bases and V by 2 bases; bases with no gene match: 1. The CDR3 DNA is TGTGCCAGTAGTATAAGCGGGAGGGGAGAGACCCAGTACTTC. It specifies CASSISGRGETQYF.

In DNA, the CDR3 is TGTGCCAGCAGCTCCTTGGACAGATCCACAGATACGCAGTATTTT. This codes for CASSSLDRSTDTQYF. J is TRBJ2-3 and V is TRBV5-4; a possible D gene is TRBD1 (6 bases). Trimming shortened V by 3 bases and J by 2 bases, and 13 bases separated the two germline ends. In germline, CDR1 is SGHNT, CDR2 YYREEE (reference sequence). CDR3 length: 15 amino acids.

The chain links TRBV29-1 to TRBJ2-7, with D possibly matching TRBD2 (6 bases). With 1 base removed from V and 2 bases from J, the gap between germline ends came to 15 bases. The CDR3 has 15 amino acids. Germline V gene data show CDR1 as SQVTM and CDR2 as ANQGSEA. Here the CDR3 DNA reads TGCAGCGTTGAAGCTGCGGGAAACCCGCCCTACGAGCAGTACTTC. This codes for CSVEAAGNPPYEQYF.